These 13 T cell receptor beta chains came from one sample sequenced in a study of T cells in localized non-small cell lung cancer (dated by TCRdb to 2019 to 2021). The library came from the immunoSEQ multiplex PCR assay. TCRdb provides this immuneACCESS table in a form limited to in-frame rearrangements. Some clones are lacking; in checked studies, under half of them reflect an unresolved V gene, and why the rest are absent is not known. In all, the sample holds tens of thousands of clones, and around 90% of those were seen once. The ten largest account for around 14% of the sample. The source material was peripheral blood, sampled before any cancer treatment. These receptors all come from a man between 40 and 69 years old with stage I squamous cell lung carcinoma.

The chain couples TRBV19 to TRBJ1-1, with a weak D call TRBD1 (5 bases). The CDR3 has 13 residues. Looked up from germline, CDR1 is LNHDA and CDR2 is SQIVND (reference sequence). Trimming left V 2 bases short and J 5 bases short, with 9 bases between. The CDR3 loop reads CASSIKGRTEAFF. The CDR3 nucleotides read TGTGCCAGTAGTATAAAGGGGAGGACTGAAGCTTTCTTT.

This clone occurred once. The CDR3 loop is CASSLEGGRNSPLHF. The CDR3 nucleotides are TGTGCCAGCAGTTTAGAAGGGGGGCGTAATTCACCCCTCCACTTT. The chain links TRBV28 to TRBJ1-6; D might be TRBD1 (6 bases). V was pared by 2 bases and J by 6 bases, with 11 bases between. This CDR3 comprises 15 residues. Germline loops: CDR1 MDHEN, CDR2 SYDVKM.

This clone was seen at least ten times. V is TRBV11-1 and J is TRBJ2-1; D gene ambiguous. V lost 7 bases, J lost 4 bases, and 8 bases lay in between. Germline V gene data show CDR1 as SGHAT and CDR2 as FQDESV (reference sequence). This CDR3 contains 12 residues. DNA of the CDR3: TGTGCCAGCACCTTGGGGTACAATGAGCAGTTCTTC. It encodes CASTLGYNEQFF.

V usage is TRBV9 and J usage is TRBJ1-5, with D unresolved. The ends were cut back, 3 bases at V and 4 bases at J, with 14 bases in the middle. Germline assignment: CDR1 SGDLS and CDR2 YYNGEE. The CDR3 has 15 residues. The CDR3 loop reads CASSGAPGENQPQHF. The CDR3 region has the DNA TGTGCCAGCAGCGGGGCCCCGGGCGAAAATCAGCCCCAGCATTTT.

The chain has TRBV29-1 and TRBJ2-5; 10 nucleotides line up with TRBD2. The CDR3 totals 14 residues. Trimming cost V 3 bases and J 7 bases; bases outside gene matches: 8. Germline V gene sequence: CDR1 SQVTM, CDR2 ANQGSEA. CDR3 sequence: CSVERASGGGTQYF. The CDR3 region has the DNA TGCAGCGTTGAGAGGGCTAGCGGGGGTGGGACCCAGTACTTC.

The chain combines TRBV7-9 with TRBJ1-4, with a possible D match to TRBD1 (5 bases). This CDR3 contains 15 residues. The germline V gene has CDR1 SEHNR and CDR2 FQNEAQ (reference sequence). V lost 5 bases, J lost 5 bases, and 15 bases lay in between. This CDR3 reads CASSPPGRVNEKLFF. Here the CDR3 DNA reads TGTGCCAGCAGCCCCCCAGGCAGGGTAAATGAAAAACTGTTTTTT.

The chain combines TRBV2 with TRBJ2-2; tentatively, D is TRBD1 (5 bases). The germline CDR1 and CDR2 sequences are SNHLY and FYNNEI. This CDR3 spans 13 amino acids. Trimming removed 7 bases at V and 4 bases at J, with 10 bases between. The CDR3 DNA is TGTGCCAGCAAAAGGGGTTTCACCGGGGAGCTGTTTTTT. Encoded protein: CASKRGFTGELFF. The complete variable domain, with remaining parts taken from reference TRBV2 and TRBJ2-2, reads EPEVTQTPSHQVTQMGQEVILRCVPISNHLYFYWYRQILGQKVEFLVSFYNNEISEKSEIFDDQFSVERPDGSNFTLKIRSTKLEDSAMYFCASKRGFTGELFFGEGSRLTVL.

The chain combines TRBV7-8 with TRBJ1-6, with D unclear. The CDR3 sequence is 13 residues long. Trimming stripped 2 bases from V and 7 bases from J, with 6 bases between. Germline V gene sequence: CDR1 SGHVS, CDR2 FQNEAQ. The CDR3 nucleotides are TGTGCCAGCAGCTTAAATGGGAATTCACCCCTCCACTTT. It encodes CASSLNGNSPLHF.

The chain recombines TRBV6-6 with TRBJ2-7; D gene unclear. The CDR3 has 13 residues. V dropped 5 bases and J dropped 0 bases, with 8 bases sitting between them. The V gene's germline CDR1 is MNHNY and CDR2 SVGAGI (reference sequence). CDR3 residues: CASSRTVSYEQYF. The CDR3 coding sequence is TGTGCCAGCAGTAGGACGGTCTCCTACGAGCAGTACTTC.

This clone was observed a single time. The chain is built from TRBV28 and TRBJ1-1; D not resolved. Germline V gives CDR1 MDHEN, CDR2 SYDVKM. The ends were cut back, 6 bases at V and 0 bases at J, with 17 bases in the middle. This CDR3 region has 16 residues. DNA of the CDR3: TGTGCCAGCAGACCGCCCATAACAGCTATGAACACTGAAGCTTTCTTT. Translating it yields CASRPPITAMNTEAFF.

The chain uses TRBV7-7 and TRBJ2-2; D remains unclear. The CDR3 loop spans 14 amino acids. The V end lost 5 bases, the J end lost 0 bases, and 7 bases lay between the germline ends. Germline CDR1 SSHAT, CDR2 FNYEAQ (reference sequence). The CDR3 protein is CASSPTANTGELFF. For the CDR3, the DNA is TGTGCCAGCAGCCCCACAGCGAACACCGGGGAGCTGTTTTTT.

The chain links TRBV30 to TRBJ2-5; D unresolved. The CDR3 runs 12 residues. Germline lookup yields CDR1 GTSNPN and CDR2 SVGIG (reference sequence). V shed 0 bases and J shed 5 bases, with 7 bases lying between them. The CDR3 DNA reads TGTGCCTGGAGTGTACAGAGGGAGACCCAGTACTTC. It yields the protein CAWSVQRETQYF.

The chain recombines TRBV9 with TRBJ2-3; 7 bases line up with TRBD2. The V and J ends lost 0 bases and 3 bases, in that order; junction bases with no gene match: 13. CDR3 size: 18 residues. The germline CDR1 and CDR2 sequences are SGDLS and YYNGEE. CDR3 DNA sequence: TGTGCCAGCAGCGTAGCCGGGGGGATTAGCCTAAAGACAGATACGCAGTATTTT. It translates to CASSVAGGISLKTDTQYF.